This TCR beta chain was sequenced during a study of CD4 T cells in relation to SARS-CoV-2 and coronaviruses. Across the study: ViraFEST: roughly ten-day antigen culture of PBMCs, then TCR beta CDR3 sequencing.

In regard to this clone: Its specificity is unknown.

The data were produced by immunoSEQ multiplex PCR, yet TCRdb's version contains in-frame clones alone and is incomplete. The sample carries 35,000 to 40,000 clones, 82% recorded once. The CDR3 extends over 13 amino acids. The V gene end was trimmed by 5 bases and the J gene end by 5 bases; junction bases not matched to a gene: 5. This clonotype was obtained from an adult with COVID-19. The sequencing input was naive CD4+ T cells from PBMCs, cultured in vitro. Documented subset: naive CD4+ T cells isolated by negative enrichment. The J gene is TRBJ2-5, the V gene TRBV12-3 or TRBV12-4; TRBD1 matches 7 bases. CDR3 in amino acids: CASSIQQGETQYF. CDR3 nucleotides: TGTGCCAGCAGTATCCAACAGGGGGAGACCCAGTACTTC.